The 8 T cell receptor beta chains presented below share a single source sample, sequenced in a study of T cell repertoires in cytomegalovirus infection. TCRdb used MiXCR to reprocess the reads, holding one entry per CDR3 protein. The sample holds 150,000 to 200,000 distinct CDR3 sequences, 28% seen once. Sequenced sample: PBMCs. Receptors originate from a human donor in good health (CMV status not recorded). Some clones in this sample may be carry-over from other donors' samples.

This clonotype showed up just a few times. The V call is TRBV7-8, the J call TRBJ2-5; TRBD2 is a possible D gene (5 bases). Germline lookup yields CDR1 SGHVS and CDR2 FQNEAQ. V lost 5 bases, J lost 2 bases, and 15 bases lay in between. This CDR3 spans 15 amino acids. The chain's CDR3 is CASSTQYGDQETQYF. For the CDR3, the DNA is TGTGCCAGCAGCACCCAGTACGGGGATCAAGAGACCCAGTACTTC.

On this clonotype: Just one base apart from a much larger clone, this may be a read error. J is TRBJ1-1 and V is TRBV12-3 or TRBV12-4, with 11 bases that match TRBD1. The CDR3 covers 16 residues. The CDR3: CASSFGTGGKRTEAIF. CDR3 DNA: TGTGCCAGCAGTTTTGGGACAGGGGGGAAGAGGACTGAAGCTATCTTT.

In its sample, this clonotype was seen a few times. This rearrangement joins TRBV11-3 to TRBJ2-1; TRBD2 might be the D (6 bases). The germline CDR1 and CDR2 sequences are SGHNT and YENEEA. This CDR3 contains 15 residues. Trimming left V 0 bases short and J 4 bases short, with 10 bases between. DNA of the CDR3: TGTGCCAGCAGCTTAGAGGGGGGATCGTACAATGAGCAGTTCTTC. Amino acids: CASSLEGGSYNEQFF.

The chain recombines TRBV19 with TRBJ2-6; D possibly corresponds to TRBD1 (5 bases). The CDR3 totals 18 residues. Germline CDR1 LNHDA, CDR2 SQIVND (reference sequence). Deletions cut 3 bases from V and 0 bases from J, with 15 bases between. DNA of the CDR3: TGTGCCAGTAGTATCGCCATCGACAGTTACTCTGGGGCCAACGTCCTGACTTTC. The encoded protein is CASSIAIDSYSGANVLTF.

The chain employs TRBV12-3 or TRBV12-4 and TRBJ1-5; D is unclear. This CDR3 is built from 12 residues. V lost 2 bases, J lost 7 bases, and 6 bases lay in between. The CDR3 bases are TGTGCCAGCAGTTTATTGGGACAGCCCCAGCATTTT. Amino acid sequence: CASSLLGQPQHF.

A few counts support this clonotype. This chain joins TRBV20-1 and TRBJ2-7, with 10 positions matching TRBD2. Trimming took 6 bases from V and 6 from J; bases not matched to a gene: 8. This CDR3 has 13 amino acids. Looked up from germline, CDR1 is DFQATT and CDR2 is SNEGSKA (reference sequence). The CDR3 sequence is CSALERGGAEQYF. The CDR3 DNA sequence: TGCAGTGCCTTAGAGCGGGGGGGCGCCGAGCAGTACTTC.

This clonotype came up many times. This chain joins TRBV7-2 and TRBJ1-1; D might be TRBD1 (5 bases). CDR3 length equals 21 residues. Germline CDR1 SGHTA, CDR2 FQGNSA. V lost 0 bases and J lost 0, with 26 bases in between. CDR3 residues: CASSLAPWSGGNRVMNTEAFF. The CDR3 coding sequence is TGTGCCAGCAGCTTAGCGCCTTGGTCGGGGGGAAACCGAGTAATGAACACTGAAGCTTTCTTT. The whole variable domain, remainder taken from reference TRBV7-2 and TRBJ1-1, is GAGVSQSPSNKVTEKGKDVELRCDPISGHTALYWYRQSLGQGLEFLIYFQGNSAPDKSGLPSDRFSAERTGGSVSTLTIQRTQQEDSAVYLCASSLAPWSGGNRVMNTEAFFGQGTRLTVV.

This clonotype has just a few counts. The chain is built from TRBV6-2 or TRBV6-3 and TRBJ2-7, with D perhaps matching TRBD1 or TRBD2 (5 bases each). The CDR3 totals 14 residues. Between the trimmed V and J ends, which lost 5 bases and 4 bases, there was a span of 15 bases. The V gene's germline CDR1 is MNHEY and CDR2 SVGEGT. CDR3 DNA: TGTGCCAGCAGTGCACCGGGACGGATATACGAGCAGTACTTC. The encoded protein is CASSAPGRIYEQYF.